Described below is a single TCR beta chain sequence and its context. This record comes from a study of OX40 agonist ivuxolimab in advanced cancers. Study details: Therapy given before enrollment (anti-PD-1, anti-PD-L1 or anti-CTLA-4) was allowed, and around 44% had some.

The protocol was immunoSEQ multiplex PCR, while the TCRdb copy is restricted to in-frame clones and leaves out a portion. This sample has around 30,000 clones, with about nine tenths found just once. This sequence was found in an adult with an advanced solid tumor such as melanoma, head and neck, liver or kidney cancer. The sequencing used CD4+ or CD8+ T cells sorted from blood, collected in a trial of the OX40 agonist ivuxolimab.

CDR3 protein: CASSQDGVPYEQYF. In DNA, the CDR3 is TGTGCCAGCAGCCAAGACGGCGTCCCCTACGAGCAGTACTTC. This chain uses TRBV4-2 with TRBJ2-7; D ambiguous. This CDR3 is 14 amino acids long. Deletions cut 0 bases from V and 2 bases from J, with 8 bases between. Germline CDR1 is LGHNA and CDR2 is YNFKEQ.